This T cell receptor (beta chain) emerged from a study of blood T cell repertoires in COVID-19. In the study overall: The United States, Italy and Spain provided the acute and convalescent COVID-19 samples. Nucleic acid was either cDNA or gDNA, and it came from T cells, B-cell-depleted T cells, or PBMCs.

Per the original data handling: From reference gene primer amplification, estimates of nucleated cell counts were derived. Only in-frame clones appear in the TCRdb table, and some are missing; sequencing was by immunoSEQ multiplex PCR. That table gives V, J and clone size, and the DNA gave D and trimming. The repertoire holds about 33,000 clones, with around 84% as singletons. This CDR3 has 13 amino acids. Trimming took 1 base from V and 3 from J, leaving 7 bases between them. Germline loops: CDR1 SNHLY, CDR2 FYNNEI. This clone was recorded once. The clonotype comes from a human donor in a cohort sampled during active COVID-19. Material for sequencing was peripheral blood. V usage is TRBV2 and J usage is TRBJ2-7, with no clear D. CDR3 DNA sequence: TGTGCCAGCAGTGAAGGCGGTTACTACGAGCAGTACTTC. Translating it yields CASSEGGYYEQYF. Filled out from reference TRBV2 and TRBJ2-7, the complete variable domain reads EPEVTQTPSHQVTQMGQEVILRCVPISNHLYFYWYRQILGQKVEFLVSFYNNEISEKSEIFDDQFSVERPDGSNFTLKIRSTKLEDSAMYFCASSEGGYYEQYFGPGTRLTVT.